The 22 T cell receptor beta chains in this list originate from one sample, sequenced in a study of cytomegalovirus exposure and HLA in healthy donors. PCR primers comprised 60 Vbeta and 13 Jbeta primers. Some clones are missing from TCRdb's copy, which holds only in-frame ones; the method was immunoSEQ multiplex PCR. The repertoire includes more than 200,000 clones, just under 70% of them detected once, and 2.6% sits in the top ten. Sequenced input: PBMCs. The receptor set was obtained from a man aged 35 to 55 in good health and CMV-seropositive.

The chain combines TRBV7-9 with TRBJ1-2, with 7 bases aligning to TRBD1. CDR3 length equals 12 residues. Germline assignment: CDR1 SEHNR and CDR2 FQNEAQ (reference sequence). After removal of 4 bases from V and 8 bases from J, the junction contained 4 bases not matched to a gene. This CDR3 reads CASSSHRGGYTF. CDR3 nucleotide sequence: TGTGCCAGCAGCTCGCACAGGGGAGGCTACACCTTC.

This clone has a single count. The rearrangement joins TRBV19 to TRBJ1-2; no clear D. There are 14 residues in the CDR3. V was clipped by 6 bases and J by 4 bases, with 15 bases between them. Germline V gives CDR1 LNHDA, CDR2 SQIVND (reference sequence). The DNA of the CDR3 is TGTGCCAGTAGCATGGGGAGAGGAGCCTATGGCTACACCTTC. Amino acids: CASSMGRGAYGYTF. The entire variable domain, with the rest obtained from reference TRBV19 and TRBJ1-2, is as follows: DGGITQSPKYLFRKEGQNVTLSCEQNLNHDAMYWYRQDPGQGLRLIYYSQIVNDFQKGDIAEGYSVSREKKESFPLTVTSAQKNPTAFYLCASSMGRGAYGYTFGSGTRLTVV.

This chain links TRBV5-8 with TRBJ1-1; 7 nucleotides line up with TRBD1. This CDR3 region has 15 residues. V shed 4 bases and J 5 bases; nucleotides not matched to a gene: 11. Germline CDR1 is SGHTS and CDR2 is YDEGEE. In nucleotides, the CDR3 is TGTGCCAGCAGCCTGGGGGACAGTCGGTGGACTGAAGCTTTCTTT. Its translation is CASSLGDSRWTEAFF.

The chain has TRBV9 and TRBJ2-3; 7 bases align to TRBD1. Germline loops: CDR1 SGDLS, CDR2 YYNGEE. V gave up 2 bases and J gave up 3 bases; unmatched junction bases: 3. This CDR3 region has 14 residues. The CDR3 reads CASSVGQVTDTQYF. DNA for the CDR3: TGTGCCAGCAGCGTTGGACAGGTTACAGATACGCAGTATTTT.

This chain connects TRBV2 to TRBJ1-1; 8 nucleotides match TRBD1. The J segment lost 5 bases and the V segment lost 6 bases, leaving 8 bases of the junction unmatched. This CDR3 has 14 amino acids. Germline assignment: CDR1 SNHLY and CDR2 FYNNEI. CDR3 loop: CASRGAGGQTEAFF. The CDR3 DNA is TGTGCCAGCAGAGGGGCAGGGGGCCAAACTGAAGCTTTCTTT.

On this clone: This sample includes further DNA sequences coding for the same CDR3. V is TRBV5-1 and J is TRBJ2-1; 8 bases agree with TRBD1. CDR1 SGHRS and CDR2 YFSETQ come from the germline V gene. This CDR3 spans 15 amino acids. Trimming at V came to 4 bases and at J to 1 base, leaving 4 bases not matched to a gene. The CDR3 bases are TGCGCCAGCAGCCCAACAGGGGGTTCCTACAATGAGCAGTTCTTC. Protein: CASSPTGGSYNEQFF.

This clone has just a few counts. This chain links TRBV5-6 with TRBJ1-2; no clear D. The CDR3 length is 15 residues. The V gene lost 4 bases and the J gene lost 4 bases, with 17 bases spanning the gap. Germline V lookup: CDR1 SGHDT, CDR2 YYEEEE. This CDR3 reads CASSLLGETPYGYTF. The CDR3, as DNA: TGTGCCAGCAGCCTCCTCGGTGAGACACCCTATGGCTACACCTTC.

The chain couples TRBV19 to TRBJ2-6, with D perhaps TRBD1 (5 bases). Germline V CDR1 and CDR2: LNHDA, SQIVND (reference sequence). The CDR3 spans 15 residues. The V end lost 4 bases, the J end lost 0 bases, and 7 bases lay between the germline ends. The CDR3 loop is CASSRQGSGANVLTF. The CDR3 DNA sequence: TGTGCCAGTAGTAGGCAGGGCTCTGGGGCCAACGTCCTGACTTTC.

This clone has more than one count but fewer than ten. This sequence joins TRBV6-6 and TRBJ2-7, with D maybe TRBD1 (6 bases). The CDR3 spans 15 residues. Germline V gene data show CDR1 as MNHNY and CDR2 as SVGAGI (reference sequence). Between the trimmed V and J ends, which lost 0 bases and 7 bases, there was a span of 16 bases. The CDR3 sequence: CASSYSATRTEEQYF. The CDR3 DNA follows: TGTGCCAGCAGTTACTCGGCTACAAGGACAGAAGAGCAGTACTTC.

This clone was picked up a small number of times. The CDR3 reads CASSLTGRGSDEQYF. In DNA, the CDR3 is TGTGCCAGCAGCTTAACAGGTCGGGGGTCGGACGAGCAGTACTTC. The chain has TRBV5-6 and TRBJ2-7; D perhaps matches TRBD2 (6 bases). Trimming removed 2 bases from V and 5 bases from J, with 17 bases in between. The germline V gene has CDR1 SGHDT and CDR2 YYEEEE. The CDR3 is 15 residues long.

This rearrangement joins TRBV7-8 to TRBJ1-1; D ambiguous. The CDR3 spans 14 residues. Trimming took 3 bases from V and 4 from J, leaving 12 bases between them. Germline CDR1 and CDR2: SGHVS and FQNEAQ. The CDR3 DNA reads as TGTGCCAGCAGCTTTATAGAGGGATCCACTGAAGCTTTCTTT. This sequence encodes CASSFIEGSTEAFF. Supplemented by reference TRBV7-8 and TRBJ1-1, the full variable domain reads GAGVSQSPRYKVAKRGQDVALRCDPISGHVSLFWYQQALGQGPEFLTYFQNEAQLDKSGLPSDRFFAERPEGSVSTLKIQRTQQEDSAVYLCASSFIEGSTEAFFGQGTRLTVV.

The chain uses TRBV9 and TRBJ1-1; the D gene is possibly TRBD1 (5 bases). Per the germline V gene, CDR1 is SGDLS and CDR2 is YYNGEE. The CDR3 totals 15 residues. The V gene lost 0 bases and the J gene lost 0 bases, with 9 bases spanning the gap. The CDR3 sequence is CASSVVGGLNTEAFF. CDR3 DNA sequence: TGTGCCAGCAGCGTAGTGGGGGGACTGAACACTGAAGCTTTCTTT.

This clone was seen a handful of times. This chain uses TRBV2 with TRBJ1-1; TRBD1 matches 8 bases. V dropped 5 bases and J dropped 4; count of bases not matched to a gene: 6. The germline CDR1 and CDR2 sequences are SNHLY and FYNNEI. The CDR3 spans 14 residues. The CDR3 loop reads CASSPTGGGTEAFF. CDR3 nucleotide sequence: TGTGCCAGCAGTCCCACAGGGGGAGGCACTGAAGCTTTCTTT.

This chain joins TRBV5-4 and TRBJ1-3; 10 bases are shared with TRBD1. The CDR3 consists of 17 residues. The junction had 7 bases not matched to a gene; V was cut back by 4 bases and J by 0 bases. Germline lookup yields CDR1 SGHNT and CDR2 YYREEE (reference sequence). The CDR3 protein is CASSRDRGVGSGNTIYF. The CDR3, as DNA: TGTGCCAGCAGCCGGGACAGGGGAGTGGGCTCTGGAAACACCATATATTTT.

V usage is TRBV7-8 and J usage is TRBJ1-5; 9 nucleotides agree with TRBD1. V lost 1 base, J lost 1 base, and 8 bases stayed unmatched. The CDR3 length is 18 residues. The germline V gene has CDR1 SGHVS and CDR2 FQNEAQ. The CDR3 region is CASSLVSDRGASNQPQHF. The CDR3 bases are TGTGCCAGCAGCTTAGTGTCCGACAGGGGGGCGAGCAATCAGCCCCAGCATTTT.

The chain carries TRBV10-2 and TRBJ2-7, with 9 bases that match TRBD2. After removal of 3 bases from V and 3 bases from J, the junction contained 9 bases not matched to a gene. Germline V gives CDR1 WSHSY, CDR2 SAAADI. The CDR3 is made up of 16 amino acids. CDR3 sequence reads: CASSEALGTSYYEQYF. The DNA of the CDR3 is TGCGCCAGCAGTGAAGCCTTAGGGACTAGCTACTACGAGCAGTACTTC.

The chain carries TRBV2 and TRBJ2-7; TRBD2 agrees at 12 bases. The CDR3 sequence is 17 residues long. CDR1 and CDR2 from the germline V gene are SNHLY and FYNNEI. V trimming: 5 bases; J trimming: 0 bases; junction bases outside the gene matches: 8. CDR3 sequence reads: CASSTSGGPGPSYEQYF. CDR3 DNA sequence: TGTGCCAGCAGTACTAGCGGGGGGCCGGGGCCCTCCTACGAGCAGTACTTC.

The V and J genes are TRBV29-1 and TRBJ1-2; 7 bases agree with TRBD1. The CDR3 sequence is 14 residues long. V gave up 2 bases and J gave up 6 bases; unmatched junction bases: 9. CDR1 is SQVTM and CDR2 is ANQGSEA in the germline V gene. For the CDR3, the DNA is TGCAGCGTTGAACCCCCGGGACAGCCCGATGGCTACACCTTC. Protein sequence: CSVEPPGQPDGYTF. Based on the CDR3 plus reference TRBV29-1 and TRBJ1-2, the full variable domain is SAVISQKPSRDICQRGTSLTIQCQVDSQVTMMFWYRQQPGQSLTLIATANQGSEATYESGFVIDKFPISRPNLTFSTLTVSNMSPEDSSIYLCSVEPPGQPDGYTFGSGTRLTVV.

J is TRBJ1-6 and V is TRBV6-1; maybe TRBD1 (5 bases). V was pared by 2 bases and J by 11 bases, with 16 bases between. In germline, CDR1 is MNHNS, CDR2 SASEGT. The CDR3 covers 15 residues. The CDR3 nucleotides read TGTGCCAGCAGTGAACTGTCAGGGATGGTCACACCCCTCCACTTT. Translated, it gives CASSELSGMVTPLHF.

The J gene is TRBJ2-7, the V gene TRBV19, with a possible D match to TRBD2 (5 bases). The CDR3 runs to 16 residues. Germline lookup yields CDR1 LNHDA and CDR2 SQIVND (reference sequence). Deletions cut 1 base from V and 1 base from J, with 14 bases between. The CDR3 reads CASSIGGGLLSYEQYF. CDR3 coding DNA: TGTGCCAGTAGTATAGGTGGTGGACTTCTGTCCTACGAGCAGTACTTC.

The V gene is TRBV23-1, the J gene TRBJ1-2, with 7 nucleotides matching TRBD1. TRBV23-1 is assigned to the ORF class and has an uncertain function. V lost 4 bases to trimming and J lost 4 bases; unmatched junction nucleotides: 12. CDR3 length equals 16 residues. This CDR3 reads CASSLEGARDVYGYTF. CDR3 nucleotides: TGCGCCAGCAGTCTGGAGGGGGCGCGAGATGTCTATGGCTACACCTTC.

The rearrangement links TRBV10-2 to TRBJ2-3; TRBD2 matches 8 bases. CDR1 is WSHSY, CDR2 SAAADI, per germline. Unmatched junction bases numbered 4, after V lost 3 bases and J lost 2 bases. This CDR3 has 15 residues. In DNA, the CDR3 is TGCGCCAGCAGTGAAGGCGGGGGGTTCACAGATACGCAGTATTTT. Translation gives CASSEGGGFTDTQYF.